This T cell receptor beta chain was sequenced in a study of OX40 agonist ivuxolimab in advanced cancers. Looking at the study overall: Each patient was given ivuxolimab into a vein every 2 weeks, at 0.01 to 10 mg/kg. Findings and caveats of the study: Low normalized T-cell clonal expansion was also seen in some nonresponders. There was clonal expansion of CD4+ and CD8+ blood T cells by week 6 at 0.1 to 3.0 mg/kg.

A word on this clone: Its cognate antigen is unknown.

Blood sampling was done at baseline, cycle 4 day 1, and cycle 7 day 1. The CDR3 sequence is 18 residues long. V was pared by 2 bases and J by 3 bases, with 11 bases of the junction left unmatched. Germline V lookup: CDR1 KGHSH, CDR2 LQKENI. The table came from immunoSEQ multiplex PCR; TCRdb's copy has only in-frame clones and leaves some out. This table has about 14,000 clones, 82% appearing once. The J gene is TRBJ2-7, the V gene TRBV18; 12 bases map to TRBD2. This TCR came from an adult with an advanced solid tumor such as melanoma, head and neck, liver or kidney cancer. Specimen: CD4+ or CD8+ T cells sorted from blood, collected in a trial of the OX40 agonist ivuxolimab. The CDR3 DNA is TGTGCCAGCTCACCAACGACTAGCGGGAGTAGTATGATCTACGAGCAGTACTTC. This codes for CASSPTTSGSSMIYEQYF.